This T cell receptor beta chain stems from a study of cytomegalovirus exposure and HLA in healthy donors. The ends lost 10 bases at V and 5 bases at J; junction bases unmatched: 8. Germline loops: CDR1 WSHSY, CDR2 SAAADI. CDR3 size: 12 residues. Regarding the study as a whole: It was shown in a later analysis that HLA-associated TCR beta chains were more clonally expanded than other, equally common chains. CMV serostatus was the sole immune exposure data available. Rates of TCR association differed by HLA locus in a later analysis, with DRB1 highest and HLA-C lowest. 164 TCR beta chains were listed as cytomegalovirus-associated.

The primer mix had 60 Vbeta and 13 Jbeta primers. Produced via immunoSEQ multiplex PCR; TCRdb's table is partial and in-frame only. Here the sample spans approximately 90,000 clones, roughly 80% being singletons. Remarks on this clone: What it binds is unknown.

The chain employs TRBV10-2 and TRBJ2-7; 7 positions match TRBD1. Sequenced sample: PBMCs. This TCR came from a man aged 35-49 years in good health and CMV-seronegative. Here the CDR3 DNA reads TGCGCCACCAGGACAGGTCGGGACGAGCAGTACTTC. Protein product: CATRTGRDEQYF.